This TCR beta chain comes out of a study of cytomegalovirus exposure and HLA in healthy donors. Though nominally healthy at sampling, donors likely had unrecorded immune exposures. Whole-study findings and limits: Compared with the roughly 700-donor mean, an Asian-associated ancestry cluster reportedly had fewer N-insertions, according to a later analysis.

Notes on this clone: Its antigen remains unknown.

Both 60 Vbeta primers and 13 Jbeta primers went into the PCR. Measured with immunoSEQ multiplex PCR; TCRdb has only the in-frame clones, and not every one. The top ten clones hold roughly 1.9% of a sample with just over 150,000 clones, roughly 80% of them seen once. Trimming removed 3 bases from V and 2 bases from J; junction bases left unmatched: 5. The V gene's germline CDR1 is SQVTM and CDR2 ANQGSEA. The CDR3 is made up of 15 amino acids. Sequencing was done on a sample of PBMCs. The chain links TRBV29-1 to TRBJ2-5, with 11 bases fitting TRBD2. The sequence was collected from a female donor in good health and CMV-seronegative. CDR3: CSVEASGRTQETQYF. The CDR3 region has the DNA TGCAGCGTTGAGGCTAGCGGGAGGACACAAGAGACCCAGTACTTC.